This passage covers 24 T cell receptor beta chains from one sample sequenced in a study of tumor and adjacent non-tumor tissue in lung cancer. A modified ARM-PCR protocol with three rounds of nested PCR amplified TCRbeta. TCRdb recomputed calls from the multiplex PCR reads with MiXCR, one row per CDR3 protein. The table includes about 110,000 distinct CDR3 sequences, more than 60% detected once. RNA was extracted from bulk tissue without any cell sorting. Sequencing input: lung tumor tissue. The receptors shown here come from a woman in her fifties or sixties with non-small cell lung cancer.

The rearrangement uses TRBV4-2 and TRBJ2-3; 9 positions agree with TRBD2. This CDR3 spans 18 amino acids. CDR1 and CDR2 from the germline V gene are LGHNA and YNFKEQ. V gave up 0 bases and J gave up 1 base; unmatched junction bases: 8. The CDR3 nucleotides read TGTGCCAGCAGCCAAGACTATAGTGTAGCGGGGGGCACAGATACGCAGTATTTT. Protein: CASSQDYSVAGGTDTQYF.

As regards this clonotype: Possible read error: a much larger clone is one base away. The chain's CDR3 is CSGGLGSETQCF. The CDR3 coding sequence is TGCAGTGGCGGACTAGGTTCAGAGACCCAGTGCTTC. V gene TRBV20-1 combines with J gene TRBJ2-5; TRBD2 matches at 7 bases. CDR3 size: 12 residues. CDR1 is DFQATT, CDR2 SNEGSKA, per germline (reference sequence).

Points on this clonotype: This clone may be a read error of a much larger clone one base away. The genes are TRBV20-1 and TRBJ2-7, with a weak D call TRBD2 (5 bases). CDR1 is DFQATT and CDR2 is SNEGSKA in the germline V gene (reference sequence). This CDR3 is 14 amino acids long. CDR3 sequence (DNA): TGCAGTGTTAGAGATACTAGAAGCGCCTACGAGCAGTACTTC. This codes for CSVRDTRSAYEQYF.

This chain links TRBV4-1 with TRBJ1-1, with D unclear. Trimming took off 3 bases at V and 8 bases at J, with 22 bases between the two ends. CDR1 MGHRA and CDR2 YSYEKL come from the germline V gene. There are 16 residues in the CDR3. CDR3 protein: CASSHPLRRAVTEAFF. Here the CDR3 DNA reads TGCGCCAGCAGCCACCCGTTGAGAAGGGCCGTAACAGAAGCTTTCTTT.

V is TRBV29-1 and J is TRBJ2-1; no reliable D call. TRBJ2-7 explains the end of the DNA better; the J call may be wrong. This CDR3 comprises 12 residues. Germline V gene lookup returns CDR1 SQVTM and CDR2 ANQGSEA. The DNA for the CDR3 is TGCAGCGTTGGACCTGTGGGAAAAGAGCAGTACTTC. Translation gives CSVGPVGKEQYF.

Worth noting for this clonotype: Without the conserved terminal phenylalanine or tryptophan, this CDR3 likely stems from a read error. This chain links TRBV6-5 with TRBJ1-6; the D is unclear. V was trimmed by 11 bases and J by 1 base, leaving 15 bases between them. Germline values: CDR1 MNHEY, CDR2 SVGAGI. The CDR3 sequence is 15 residues long. DNA for the CDR3: TGTGCCTGCACCATCACGAAGTCCTATAATTCACCCCTCCACTTG. This codes for CACTITKSYNSPLHL.

This chain uses TRBV10-3 with TRBJ2-5; tentative D call: TRBD2 (7 bases). Per the germline V gene, CDR1 is ENHRY and CDR2 is SYGVKD. The V end lost 4 bases, the J end lost 9 bases, and 18 bases lay between the germline ends. This CDR3 has 14 amino acids. This CDR3 is CAISGGRGAEAQYF. CDR3 nucleotide sequence: TGTGCCATCAGTGGGGGACGGGGGGCGGAGGCCCAGTACTTC.

As concerns this clonotype: Germline is not matched at one junction end, which may reflect a read error. The rearrangement joins TRBV29-1 to TRBJ1-4, with D maybe TRBD1 (5 bases). CDR1 and CDR2 from the germline V gene are SQVTM and ANQGSEA. This CDR3 is 14 amino acids long. The CDR3 spells CSVEGTTDYEKLFF. CDR3 bases: TGCAGCGTTGAAGGCACGACAGACTATGAAAAACTATTTTTT.

The chain uses TRBV20-1 and TRBJ1-5, with D perhaps matching TRBD1 (6 bases). CDR1 is DFQATT and CDR2 is SNEGSKA in the germline V gene (reference sequence). The CDR3 loop spans 16 amino acids. Trimming pared 6 bases from V and 5 bases from J, leaving 23 bases between. The CDR3 region is CSAGGTSRPSDQPQHF. CDR3 DNA sequence: TGCAGTGCGGGTGGGACAAGCCGGCCGAGCGATCAGCCCCAGCATTTT.

The table lists this clonotype with many counts. This chain connects TRBV6-1 to TRBJ2-7, with 12 bases aligning to TRBD2. The germline V gene encodes CDR1 MNHNS and CDR2 SASEGT. The J segment lost 4 bases and the V segment lost 6 bases, leaving 4 bases of the junction unmatched. This CDR3 region has 14 residues. CDR3: CASSRGLAGYEQYF. CDR3 sequence (DNA): TGTGCCAGCAGCCGCGGACTAGCGGGGTACGAGCAGTACTTC.

A word on this clonotype: It may be a read error: a sequence one base away is much more abundant. No conserved phenylalanine or tryptophan ends this CDR3, so it is likely a read error. V is TRBV29-1 and J is TRBJ1-2; D call uncertain. Looked up from germline, CDR1 is SQVTM and CDR2 is ANQGSEA. This CDR3 spans 11 amino acids. Trimming cost V 4 bases and J 7 bases, with 10 bases left between them. The CDR3 protein is CSVVQSGGYTL. In nucleotides, the CDR3 is TGCAGCGTTGTCCAGAGTGGTGGCTACACCTTA.

On this clonotype itself: The junction and the germline gene differ at one end; a read error may be behind it. The J gene is TRBJ2-2, the V gene TRBV4-2, with a possible D match to TRBD2 (5 bases). The CDR3 sequence is 17 residues long. Looked up from germline, CDR1 is LGHNA and CDR2 is YNFKEQ. DNA of the CDR3: TGTGCCAGCAGCTCGCAACAACCGGAGACCAACACCGGGGAGCTGTTTTTC. As protein: CASSSQQPETNTGELFF.

J is TRBJ2-3 and V is TRBV11-2; D gene ambiguous. CDR3 length equals 15 residues. Looked up from germline, CDR1 is SGHAT and CDR2 is FQNNGV. Trimming removed 8 bases at V and 3 bases at J, with 18 bases between. The CDR3 DNA follows: TGTGCCAGCTGCGTAGTGGAGAGAGAGACAGATACGCAGTATTTT. Amino acids: CASCVVERETDTQYF. Based on the CDR3 plus reference TRBV11-2 and TRBJ2-3, the full variable domain is EAGVAQSPRYKIIEKRQSVAFWCNPISGHATLYWYQQILGQGPKLLIQFQNNGVVDDSQLPKDRFSAERLKGVDSTLKIQPAKLEDSAVYLCASCVVERETDTQYFGPGTRLTVL.

This chain uses TRBV11-3 with TRBJ2-2, with a weak D call TRBD1 (5 bases). The CDR3 spans 15 residues. Germline CDR1 is SGHNT and CDR2 is YENEEA. In DNA form, the CDR3 reads TGTCTCAGCAGCTTAGTATCCTGGGGCGGCGGGGAGCTGTTTTTT. Encoded protein: CLSSLVSWGGGELFF. Using reference TRBV11-3 and TRBJ2-2 for the parts outside the CDR3, the full variable domain is EAGVVQSPRYKIIEKKQPVAFWCNPISGHNTLYWYLQNLGQGPELLIRYENEEAVDDSQLPKDRFSAERLKGVDSTLKIQPAELGDSAVYLCLSSLVSWGGGELFFGEGSRLTVL.

The V and J genes are TRBV5-1 and TRBJ2-1, with D possibly matching TRBD2 (7 bases). The germline CDR1 and CDR2 sequences are SGHRS and YFSETQ. Trimming took 0 bases from V and 7 from J, leaving 11 bases between them. This CDR3 has 14 amino acids. The DNA of the CDR3 is TGCGCCAGCAGCTTGGATGCGGGGGCGAATGAGCAGTTCTTC. It translates to CASSLDAGANEQFF. Full variable domain (missing parts from reference TRBV5-1 and TRBJ2-1): KAGVTQTPRYLIKTRGQQVTLSCSPISGHRSVSWYQQTPGQGLQFLFEYFSETQRNKGNFPGRFSGRQFSNSRSEMNVSTLELGDSALYLCASSLDAGANEQFFGPGTRLTVL.

This clonotype was observed at least ten times. V usage is TRBV20-1 and J usage is TRBJ2-5, with 9 bases aligning to TRBD1. Germline V gene lookup returns CDR1 DFQATT and CDR2 SNEGSKA (reference sequence). V lost 6 bases and J lost 5; bases outside the gene matches: 7. The CDR3 is 13 residues long. The CDR3 region has the DNA TGCAGTGCCCCTAACAGGGGGCGGGAGACCCAGTACTTC. Protein: CSAPNRGRETQYF.

In this sample, this clonotype turned up many times. The chain has TRBV4-3 and TRBJ1-4, with D unclear. Germline V gives CDR1 LGHNA, CDR2 YSLEER. The CDR3 sequence is 16 residues long. Between the trimmed V and J ends, which lost 1 base and 0 bases, there was a span of 9 bases. CDR3 DNA: TGCGCCAGCAGCCAAGGGTTTTTTGCAACTAATGAAAAACTGTTTTTT. It encodes CASSQGFFATNEKLFF.

With regard to this clonotype: A much more abundant neighbour one base away suggests this may be a read error. V usage is TRBV20-1 and J usage is TRBJ1-2, with 12 bases lining up with TRBD1. Germline V gene data show CDR1 as DFQATT and CDR2 as SNEGSKA (reference sequence). The CDR3 extends over 18 amino acids. The V gene end was trimmed by 2 bases and the J gene end by 4 bases; junction bases not matched to a gene: 14. CDR3 residues: CSARPLPGQGARAYGYTF. For the CDR3, the DNA is TGCAGTGCTAGACCACTACCGGGACAGGGGGCGCGGGCCTATGGCTACACCTTC.

This clonotype occurred once. V usage is TRBV5-4 and J usage is TRBJ2-1; D may be TRBD2 (6 bases). The CDR3 length is 18 residues. Germline V gives CDR1 SGHNT, CDR2 YYREEE (reference sequence). V gave up 2 bases and J gave up 8 bases, with 26 bases separating them. The CDR3 sequence: CASSFVRASEFQTDEQFF. CDR3 nucleotide sequence: TGTGCCAGCAGCTTCGTAAGGGCTAGCGAATTTCAGACGGATGAGCAGTTCTTC.

This clonotype was seen only once. A read error is likely, as this CDR3 ends without the conserved phenylalanine or tryptophan. The rearrangement joins TRBV29-1 to TRBJ1-4, with TRBD1 as a possible D gene (6 bases). With 7 bases removed from V and 6 bases from J, the gap between germline ends came to 12 bases. CDR1 and CDR2 (germline): SQVTM, ANQGSEA. This CDR3 is 12 amino acids long. The CDR3 region is CSAEGGDEKLFC. The CDR3 DNA reads TGCAGCGCCGAGGGGGGGGATGAAAAACTGTTTTGC.

This clonotype came up many times. The rearrangement uses TRBV12-3 or TRBV12-4 and TRBJ2-6; unclear D gene. Trimming cost V 8 bases and J 4 bases, with 9 bases left between them. This CDR3 region has 13 residues. The CDR3 nucleotides read TGTGCCAGCTCCCTCTCGGGGGCCAACGTCCTGACTTTC. Its protein product is CASSLSGANVLTF.

This clonotype showed up just a few times. V and J are TRBV5-5 and TRBJ2-7; TRBD1 aligns across 9 bases. Germline V gene sequence: CDR1 SGHKS, CDR2 YYEKEE (reference sequence). J gave up 5 bases and V 1 base, and 7 bases lay outside the gene matches. The CDR3 runs to 15 residues. In nucleotides, the CDR3 is TGTGCCAGCAGCTTGATCGGGACAGGGTTCAACGAGCAGTACTTC. Protein sequence: CASSLIGTGFNEQYF.

As concerns this clonotype: Sequence at one end of the junction differs from germline and may be a read error. The chain carries TRBV4-2 and TRBJ2-2; perhaps TRBD1 as D (7 bases). The CDR3 covers 16 residues. Per germline, CDR1 LGHNA and CDR2 YNFKEQ. The CDR3 DNA sequence: TGTACCAGGAGCCAGGGGGGCCGGGGTGGATCCGGGGAGCTGTTTTTT. Encoded protein: CTRSQGGRGGSGELFF.

This clonotype was counted ten times or more. The gene calls are TRBV29-1 and TRBJ2-1; weak D call: TRBD1 (6 bases). The length of the CDR3 is 13 residues. V shed 4 bases and J shed 7 bases, with 14 bases lying between them. Looked up from germline, CDR1 is SQVTM and CDR2 is ANQGSEA. The CDR3 nucleotides read TGCAGCGTTGGGGGGCCCGCGAGGAATGAGCAGTTCTTC. Translated: CSVGGPARNEQFF.